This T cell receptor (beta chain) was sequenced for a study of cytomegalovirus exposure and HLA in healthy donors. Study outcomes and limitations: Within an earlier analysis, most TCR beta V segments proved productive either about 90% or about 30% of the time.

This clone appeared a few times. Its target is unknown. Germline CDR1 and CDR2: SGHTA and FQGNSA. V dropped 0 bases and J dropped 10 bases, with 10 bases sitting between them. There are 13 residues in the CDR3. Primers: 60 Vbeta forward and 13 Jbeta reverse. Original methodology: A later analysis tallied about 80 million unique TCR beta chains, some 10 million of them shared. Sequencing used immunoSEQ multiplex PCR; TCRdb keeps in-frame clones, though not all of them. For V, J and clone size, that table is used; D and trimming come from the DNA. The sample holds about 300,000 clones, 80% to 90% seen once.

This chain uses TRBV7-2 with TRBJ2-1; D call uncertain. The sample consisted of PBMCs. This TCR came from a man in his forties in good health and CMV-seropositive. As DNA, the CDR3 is TGTGCCAGCAGCTTAGCTGTGGCTAGAGAGCAGTTCTTC. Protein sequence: CASSLAVAREQFF.